The T cell receptor (beta chain) under discussion was sequenced for a study of blood T cell repertoires in COVID-19. CDR1 and CDR2 (germline): KGHSH, LQKENI. This CDR3 comprises 17 residues. Trimming left V 3 bases short and J 1 base short, with 16 bases between. Sequencing used immunoSEQ multiplex PCR; TCRdb keeps in-frame clones, though not all of them. The sample consists of a few hundred thousand clones, just under 90% of them appearing once. This clone is a singleton in its sample. Sequenced material: peripheral blood. The TCR sequence derives from a woman in her twenties or thirties with COVID-19, enrolled during active disease. J is TRBJ1-5 and V is TRBV18; tentative D call: TRBD1 (5 bases). The CDR3, as DNA: TGTGCCAGCTCACCGGCCCGGGGGAGTAGGAGCAATCAGCCCCAGCATTTT. It is translated as CASSPARGSRSNQPQHF. Using reference TRBV18 and TRBJ1-5 for the parts outside the CDR3, the full variable domain is NAGVMQNPRHLVRRRGQEARLRCSPMKGHSHVYWYRQLPEEGLKFMVYLQKENIIDESGMPKERFSAEFPKEGPSILRIQQVVRGDSAAYFCASSPARGSRSNQPQHFGDGTRLSIL.